Listed here are 26 T cell receptor beta chains from one sample, sequenced in a study of healthy donors' naive CD4 and CD8 T cells. Each TCR library used about 500 ng of total RNA and a linear amplification protocol. TCRdb analysed the reads with MiXCR anew, one entry per CDR3 protein. The sample includes 180,000 or so distinct CDR3 sequences, around three quarters of them seen just once. Sequencing was performed on naive CD4+ and CD8+ T cells sorted from blood, pooled from several donors. The receptors come from a pool of human donors in good health; the sample pools cells from several healthy donors.

This chain joins TRBV5-4 and TRBJ1-2; tentatively, D is TRBD1 (6 bases). Germline CDR1 is SGHNT and CDR2 is YYREEE (reference sequence). V was shortened by 3 bases and J by 5 bases, with 14 bases between the two germline ends. The CDR3 runs 14 residues. The CDR3 loop reads CASSYRGTDYGYTF. CDR3 bases: TGTGCCAGCAGCTATAGGGGGACCGATTATGGCTACACCTTC.

The rearrangement uses TRBV29-1 and TRBJ2-7, with 8 bases lining up with TRBD2. V dropped 6 bases and J dropped 3; count of bases not matched to a gene: 13. CDR1 is SQVTM and CDR2 is ANQGSEA in the germline V gene. CDR3 size: 15 residues. CDR3 amino acids: CSVGAIAGTLYEQYF. The CDR3 DNA reads TGCAGCGTCGGAGCTATAGCGGGGACTCTCTACGAGCAGTACTTC.

The rearrangement uses TRBV30 and TRBJ2-7, with a weak D call TRBD2 (6 bases). The germline V gene encodes CDR1 GTSNPN and CDR2 SVGIG (reference sequence). Trimming shortened V by 3 bases and J by 3 bases, and 21 bases separated the two germline ends. The CDR3 is 16 amino acids. In nucleotides, the CDR3 is TGTGCCTGGAGGGTCCCGGGAGCACGGCGGGGCTACGAGCAGTACTTC. This codes for CAWRVPGARRGYEQYF.

The chain links TRBV11-1 to TRBJ2-1, with D maybe TRBD1 (5 bases). V was pared by 3 bases and J by 3 bases, with 6 bases between. Germline loops: CDR1 SGHAT, CDR2 FQDESV (reference sequence). The CDR3 spans 13 residues. CDR3 sequence reads: CASSFQGYNEQFF. The CDR3, as DNA: TGTGCCAGCAGCTTCCAGGGCTACAATGAGCAGTTCTTC.

The chain has TRBV6-2 or TRBV6-3 and TRBJ1-1; 9 positions match TRBD1. Germline V gene lookup returns CDR1 MNHEY and CDR2 SVGEGT. V was pared by 5 bases and J by 1 base, with 5 bases of the junction left unmatched. This CDR3 is built from 15 residues. The CDR3 DNA is TGTGCCAGCAGTCCACCGGGACAGGGGAACACTGAAGCTTTCTTT. It codes for CASSPPGQGNTEAFF.

This chain connects TRBV29-1 to TRBJ2-5; 11 bases fit TRBD2. V lost 4 bases and J lost 4; bases outside the gene matches: 8. This CDR3 has 15 residues. Germline CDR1 reads SQVTM; CDR2 reads ANQGSEA. CDR3 nucleotides: TGCAGCGTTGGGGGGCTAGCGGGAGGAGGAGAGACCCAGTACTTC. This codes for CSVGGLAGGGETQYF.

The chain recombines TRBV29-1 with TRBJ1-1; D uncertain. CDR1 is SQVTM, CDR2 ANQGSEA, per germline. Trimming removed 7 bases from V and 0 bases from J, with 15 bases in between. The CDR3 sequence is 14 residues long. CDR3 DNA sequence: TGCAGCGCCTCCGCGGGAATCATGAACACTGAAGCTTTCTTT. This gives the protein CSASAGIMNTEAFF.

This chain uses TRBV19 with TRBJ2-1; 10 positions match TRBD2. Germline V gene sequence: CDR1 LNHDA, CDR2 SQIVND (reference sequence). V lost 3 bases and J lost 10; bases outside the gene matches: 6. The CDR3 spans 14 residues. This chain's CDR3 is CASSIGLAGVEQFF. CDR3 DNA sequence: TGTGCCAGTAGTATCGGCCTAGCGGGAGTCGAGCAGTTCTTC.

CDR3 residues: CASSSSGLMVGEQFF. The CDR3 nucleotides read TGTGCCAGTAGTAGCTCGGGCCTAATGGTGGGTGAGCAGTTCTTC. The chain carries TRBV19 and TRBJ2-1; D unresolved. Trimming took off 4 bases at V and 9 bases at J, with 19 bases between the two ends. This CDR3 has 15 residues. Germline CDR1 and CDR2: LNHDA and SQIVND (reference sequence).

This chain links TRBV5-5 with TRBJ1-5, with a possible D match to TRBD1 (6 bases). This CDR3 has 16 residues. V was shortened by 5 bases and J by 5 bases, with 20 bases between the two germline ends. Germline loops: CDR1 SGHKS, CDR2 YYEKEE (reference sequence). The CDR3 sequence: CASSPFKTGPYQPQHF. The DNA of the CDR3 is TGTGCCAGCAGTCCTTTCAAGACAGGTCCTTATCAGCCCCAGCATTTT. Full variable domain (missing parts from reference TRBV5-5 and TRBJ1-5): DAGVTQSPTHLIKTRGQQVTLRCSPISGHKSVSWYQQVLGQGPQFIFQYYEKEERGRGNFPDRFSARQFPNYSSELNVNALLLGDSALYLCASSPFKTGPYQPQHFGDGTRLSIL.

The chain has TRBV29-1 and TRBJ2-3, with D hard to call. Trimming took off 5 bases at V and 7 bases at J, with 16 bases between the two ends. The germline CDR1 and CDR2 sequences are SQVTM and ANQGSEA. The CDR3 is 13 residues long. CDR3 amino acids: CSVRPTDPYTQYF. The CDR3 bases are TGCAGCGTTCGTCCTACGGACCCCTATACGCAGTATTTT.

The chain recombines TRBV30 with TRBJ1-2; tentative D call: TRBD1 (5 bases). The CDR3 loop spans 14 amino acids. The V gene's germline CDR1 is GTSNPN and CDR2 SVGIG (reference sequence). The V gene lost 3 bases and the J gene lost 3 bases, with 14 bases spanning the gap. The CDR3, as DNA: TGTGCCTGGAGCGATCAGGGAGTTGACTATGGCTACACCTTC. It is translated as CAWSDQGVDYGYTF.

This clonotype was detected a few times. The chain couples TRBV19 to TRBJ1-1; 8 bases agree with TRBD1. V trimming: 11 bases; J trimming: 4 bases; junction bases outside the gene matches: 3. CDR3 length equals 11 residues. Per germline, CDR1 LNHDA and CDR2 SQIVND (reference sequence). The CDR3 coding sequence is TGTGCCGCGCAGGGGGCCACTGAAGCTTTCTTT. This encodes CAAQGATEAFF. The full variable domain, completed using reference TRBV19 and TRBJ1-1, is DGGITQSPKYLFRKEGQNVTLSCEQNLNHDAMYWYRQDPGQGLRLIYYSQIVNDFQKGDIAEGYSVSREKKESFPLTVTSAQKNPTAFYLCAAQGATEAFFGQGTRLTVV.

The J gene is TRBJ2-1, the V gene TRBV30; 7 bases are a match to TRBD2. The CDR3 is made up of 14 amino acids. V was pared by 1 base and J by 4 bases, with 4 bases of the junction left unmatched. CDR1 is GTSNPN, CDR2 SVGIG, per germline (reference sequence). CDR3 sequence (DNA): TGTGCCTGGAGTGAACTAGCGAATTACAATGAGCAGTTCTTC. Its translation: CAWSELANYNEQFF.

V and J are TRBV19 and TRBJ2-1; TRBD2 might be the D (5 bases). This CDR3 comprises 14 residues. The germline CDR1 and CDR2 sequences are LNHDA and SQIVND (reference sequence). Trimming took 3 bases from V and 1 from J, leaving 7 bases between them. The CDR3 spells CASSIRGSYNEQFF. CDR3 nucleotides: TGTGCCAGTAGTATTCGGGGATCCTACAATGAGCAGTTCTTC.

V and J are TRBV18 and TRBJ2-7, with no clear D. The CDR3 loop spans 14 amino acids. Germline V lookup: CDR1 KGHSH, CDR2 LQKENI. V was pared by 3 bases and J by 6 bases, with 15 bases between. CDR3 DNA sequence: TGTGCCAGCTCACCGGATGGACGATTGGGCGAGCAGTACTTC. Translating it yields CASSPDGRLGEQYF.

In this sample, this clonotype turned up once. The chain joins TRBV29-1 to TRBJ2-3; D perhaps matches TRBD1 (6 bases). CDR1 and CDR2 (germline): SQVTM, ANQGSEA. The V end was cut by 8 bases, the J end by 5 bases, with 14 bases between. CDR3 length equals 12 residues. Here the CDR3 reads CSLSAQGDTQYF. CDR3 sequence (DNA): TGCAGCCTGTCAGCACAGGGAGATACGCAGTATTTT.

The V gene is TRBV6-5, the J gene TRBJ1-2; D is possibly TRBD1 (5 bases). Trimming stripped 5 bases from V and 3 bases from J, with 16 bases between. The CDR3 consists of 15 residues. The germline V gene encodes CDR1 MNHEY and CDR2 SVGAGI. CDR3 sequence reads: CASSGAFGGDYGYTF. The CDR3 coding sequence is TGTGCCAGCAGTGGGGCCTTCGGAGGGGACTATGGCTACACCTTC.

This rearrangement joins TRBV5-5 to TRBJ1-5; 8 bases align to TRBD1. Per the germline V gene, CDR1 is SGHKS and CDR2 is YYEKEE (reference sequence). The V gene end was trimmed by 5 bases and the J gene end by 6 bases; junction bases not matched to a gene: 10. The CDR3 covers 15 residues. The CDR3 DNA reads TGTGCCAGCAGTTTCGATGACAGGGGCGGTCAGCCCCAGCATTTT. Amino acids: CASSFDDRGGQPQHF.

As DNA, the CDR3 is TGTGCCACCAAGGGGACTGAAGCTTTCTTT. As protein: CATKGTEAFF. The chain recombines TRBV6-6 with TRBJ1-1, with a tentative D call TRBD1 (5 bases). The germline CDR1 and CDR2 sequences are MNHNY and SVGAGI (reference sequence). Trimming removed 10 bases at V and 5 bases at J, with 8 bases between. The CDR3 is 10 residues long.

This chain joins TRBV6-2 or TRBV6-3 and TRBJ2-7; D possibly corresponds to TRBD2 (5 bases). The germline V gene has CDR1 MNHEY and CDR2 SVGEGT. This CDR3 has 15 residues. Trimming took off 2 bases at V and 3 bases at J, with 14 bases between the two ends. The CDR3 DNA reads TGTGCCAGCAGTTACATCGGGCTAGCCAACTACGAGCAGTACTTC. It translates to CASSYIGLANYEQYF.

The chain joins TRBV29-1 to TRBJ1-2, with TRBD1 identical over 12 bases. V dropped 7 bases and J dropped 7; count of bases not matched to a gene: 13. The CDR3 has 15 amino acids. The germline V gene encodes CDR1 SQVTM and CDR2 ANQGSEA. CDR3 coding DNA: TGCAGCGCCCAAAGGACGGGACAGGGGGCTAGTGGCTACACCTTC. Amino acid sequence: CSAQRTGQGASGYTF.

The V and J genes are TRBV29-1 and TRBJ2-7; a weak D match, TRBD2 (5 bases). This CDR3 spans 13 amino acids. Trimming took off 3 bases at V and 0 bases at J, with 9 bases between the two ends. The germline CDR1 and CDR2 sequences are SQVTM and ANQGSEA. The CDR3 region has the DNA TGCAGCGTTGATCTAGCCGGCTCCTACGAGCAGTACTTC. It specifies CSVDLAGSYEQYF.

The chain recombines TRBV6-5 with TRBJ1-5; D call uncertain. Germline CDR1 MNHEY, CDR2 SVGAGI. V gave up 8 bases and J gave up 6 bases, with 14 bases separating them. CDR3 size: 13 residues. The CDR3 loop is CASSWGRAQPQHF. The CDR3 coding sequence is TGTGCCAGCTCCTGGGGTCGTGCTCAGCCCCAGCATTTT.

The V gene is TRBV20-1, the J gene TRBJ2-5; TRBD1 matches at 8 bases. The J segment lost 2 bases and the V segment lost 0 bases, leaving 5 bases of the junction unmatched. This CDR3 has 15 residues. CDR1 and CDR2 from the germline V gene are DFQATT and SNEGSKA (reference sequence). CDR3 loop: CSARDRTGTQETQYF. The DNA of the CDR3 is TGCAGTGCTAGAGACCGGACAGGGACGCAAGAGACCCAGTACTTC.

The V gene is TRBV29-1, the J gene TRBJ2-7; the match to TRBD1 covers 7 bases. Trimming took 6 bases from V and 2 from J; bases not matched to a gene: 7. Germline lookup yields CDR1 SQVTM and CDR2 ANQGSEA. This CDR3 has 13 residues. The CDR3 nucleotides read TGCAGCGTGGCCTGGGACAGAACCTACGAGCAGTACTTC. Translating it yields CSVAWDRTYEQYF.